The sequence of this T cell receptor beta chain was determined in a study of blood T cell repertoires in COVID-19. Overall study: The United States, Italy and Spain supplied acute and convalescent COVID-19 samples. Sample material is recorded as cDNA or gDNA derived from T cells, B-cell-depleted T cells, or PBMCs.

CDR1 LNHDA and CDR2 SQIVND come from the germline V gene (reference sequence). The germline V and J ends were trimmed by 9 bases and 10 bases, with 22 bases remaining between them. The CDR3 has 14 amino acids. The repertoire was sequenced with immunoSEQ multiplex PCR; TCRdb's copy has only in-frame clones and lacks some. The profile shows 85,000 to 110,000 clones, 70% to 90% of them singletons. This clone showed up many times. The sample was peripheral blood. The V call is TRBV19, the J call TRBJ2-1, with D possibly matching TRBD1 (6 bases). The receptor was isolated from a man aged 45-65 years in a cohort sampled during active COVID-19. The CDR3 DNA reads TGTGCCAGCACCCCGACAGGTCGGAACCCCGAGCAGTTCTTC. Its translation is CASTPTGRNPEQFF.